These T cell receptor beta chains were read from a single sample in a study of blood T cell repertoires in COVID-19. Generated by immunoSEQ multiplex PCR, the TCRdb table keeps only in-frame clones and is missing some. The sample lists about 230,000 clones, 88% occurring once. Sequencing was done on a sample of peripheral blood. These receptors all stem from a woman aged 55-69 years with acute or convalescent COVID-19. Both conserved end residues are part of each CDR3. D genes are given only for firm matches. Only part of the rows carry a size: once, few, many, or a class if the clone is expanded.

v_call: TRBV11-2
j_call: TRBJ1-6
clone_size: few
d_call: .
cdr3_nt: TGTGCCAGCAGCTTAGTGGGGGCACGTTCACCCCTCCACTTT
cdr3_aa: CASSLVGARSPLHF

v_call: TRBV6-2/TRBV6-3
j_call: TRBJ2-7
clone_size: .
d_call: TRBD2
cdr3_nt: TGTGCCAGCATCCCGGCGGGGGGAGAAGGCTACGAGCAGTACTTC
cdr3_aa: CASIPAGGEGYEQYF

v_call: TRBV6-6
j_call: TRBJ1-1
clone_size: .
d_call: .
cdr3_nt: TGTGCCAGCAGTTACTCGCGGGGTTCCCCTGAAGCTTTCTTT
cdr3_aa: CASSYSRGSPEAFF

v_call: TRBV7-8
j_call: TRBJ1-3
clone_size: .
d_call: TRBD1
cdr3_nt: TGTGCCAGCAGCCCGGACAGGGGAACTGGAAACACCATATATTTT
cdr3_aa: CASSPDRGTGNTIYF

v_call: TRBV5-1
j_call: TRBJ1-3
clone_size: .
d_call: .
cdr3_nt: TGCGCCAGCAGCAAAGGGGCGACTGGAAACACCATATATTTT
cdr3_aa: CASSKGATGNTIYF

v_call: TRBV7-2
j_call: TRBJ1-4
clone_size: .
d_call: TRBD1
cdr3_nt: TGTGCCAGCAGCTCAAGGGACAGGGCAAATGAAAAACTGTTTTTT
cdr3_aa: CASSSRDRANEKLFF

v_call: TRBV21-1
j_call: TRBJ2-3
clone_size: .
d_call: .
cdr3_nt: TGTGCCAGCAGCTCTGACAGGACCACAGATACGCAGTATTTT
cdr3_aa: CASSSDRTTDTQYF

v_call: TRBV28
j_call: TRBJ2-2
clone_size: .
d_call: .
cdr3_nt: TGTGCCAGCAGTTTGCCGGGATCCTACACCGGGGAGCTGTTTTTT
cdr3_aa: CASSLPGSYTGELFF

v_call: TRBV19
j_call: TRBJ2-7
clone_size: .
d_call: .
cdr3_nt: TGTGCCAGTTCGACGGACCCGACAGGTACCTACGAGCAGTACTTC
cdr3_aa: CASSTDPTGTYEQYF

v_call: TRBV18
j_call: TRBJ2-1
clone_size: .
d_call: .
cdr3_nt: TGTGCCAGCTCACTCGGACAGTACAATGAGCAGTTCTTC
cdr3_aa: CASSLGQYNEQFF

v_call: TRBV6-5
j_call: TRBJ2-1
clone_size: .
d_call: TRBD2
cdr3_nt: TGTGCCAGCAGTTACGCGGGGGGCGGAAAAAATGAGCAGTTCTTC
cdr3_aa: CASSYAGGGKNEQFF

v_call: TRBV10-1
j_call: TRBJ1-1
clone_size: once
d_call: .
cdr3_nt: TGCGCCAGCCGTTTAGGGGTGAACACTGAAGCTTTCTTT
cdr3_aa: CASRLGVNTEAFF

v_call: TRBV6-2/TRBV6-3
j_call: TRBJ2-1
clone_size: many
d_call: .
cdr3_nt: TGTGCCAGCAGTTGGGCGGGTAATGAGCAGTTCTTC
cdr3_aa: CASSWAGNEQFF

v_call: TRBV4-3
j_call: TRBJ2-7
clone_size: .
d_call: TRBD2
cdr3_nt: TGCGCCAGCAGCCAGAATGTCCCGGGACTAGAATACTACGAGCAGTACTTC
cdr3_aa: CASSQNVPGLEYYEQYF

v_call: TRBV6-2/TRBV6-3
j_call: TRBJ1-1
clone_size: .
d_call: .
cdr3_nt: TGTGCCAGCAGTTACCCTGGACTGTACACTGAAGCTTTCTTT
cdr3_aa: CASSYPGLYTEAFF

v_call: TRBV5-8
j_call: TRBJ1-2
clone_size: few
d_call: .
cdr3_nt: TGTGCCAGCAGCTTTTTTTCCGGGACTGCTACTAACTATGGCTACACCTTC
cdr3_aa: CASSFFSGTATNYGYTF

v_call: TRBV18
j_call: TRBJ1-1
clone_size: .
d_call: TRBD1
cdr3_nt: TGTGCCAGCTCACCACCCCTGGACAGGGGGCATGTTGAAGCTTTCTTT
cdr3_aa: CASSPPLDRGHVEAFF

v_call: TRBV7-9
j_call: TRBJ2-7
clone_size: .
d_call: .
cdr3_nt: TGTGCCAGCAGCCTGACGCTGACATTTAACTCCTACGAGCAGTACTTC
cdr3_aa: CASSLTLTFNSYEQYF

v_call: TRBV30
j_call: TRBJ1-2
clone_size: .
d_call: .
cdr3_nt: TGTGCCTGGAGGGGGAACAGGGTTAACTATGGCTACACCTTC
cdr3_aa: CAWRGNRVNYGYTF

v_call: TRBV5-6
j_call: TRBJ2-1
clone_size: .
d_call: .
cdr3_nt: TGTGCCAGCAGCTTGGGGTCAGGGACCTACAATGAGCAGTTCTTC
cdr3_aa: CASSLGSGTYNEQFF

v_call: TRBV3-1/TRBV3-2
j_call: TRBJ1-4
clone_size: once
d_call: .
cdr3_nt: TGTGCCAGCAGCCGTCGGCCGGGTCCCTCTAATGAAAAACTGTTTTTT
cdr3_aa: CASSRRPGPSNEKLFF

v_call: TRBV4-1
j_call: TRBJ1-2
clone_size: .
d_call: TRBD1
cdr3_nt: TGCGCCAGCAGCCGACGGACAGGGAACTATGGCTACACCTTC
cdr3_aa: CASSRRTGNYGYTF

v_call: TRBV19
j_call: TRBJ1-6
clone_size: .
d_call: TRBD1
cdr3_nt: TGTGCCAGTAGCCGGGACAGGGGAAATTCACCCCTCCACTTT
cdr3_aa: CASSRDRGNSPLHF

v_call: TRBV10-3
j_call: TRBJ2-7
clone_size: once
d_call: TRBD1
cdr3_nt: TGTGCCATCAGCCGCCTCGGGACAGGGGAGAACGAGCAGTACTTC
cdr3_aa: CAISRLGTGENEQYF

v_call: TRBV5-1
j_call: TRBJ2-5
clone_size: .
d_call: .
cdr3_nt: TGCGCCAGCAGTGAACAGGGTAACCAAGAGACCCAGTACTTC
cdr3_aa: CASSEQGNQETQYF

v_call: TRBV5-4
j_call: TRBJ1-2
clone_size: .
d_call: TRBD1
cdr3_nt: TGTGCCAGCAGCTTGGGGGGGGACAGGGCCAATGGCTACACCTTC
cdr3_aa: CASSLGGDRANGYTF

v_call: TRBV19
j_call: TRBJ2-3
clone_size: .
d_call: .
cdr3_nt: TGTGCCAGTAGTATGGACGGGAGAGAGGGGGATACGCAGTATTTT
cdr3_aa: CASSMDGREGDTQYF

v_call: TRBV19
j_call: TRBJ1-1
clone_size: .
d_call: TRBD1
cdr3_nt: TGTGCCAGTAGTACCCACAGGGGGATGAACACTGAAGCTTTCTTT
cdr3_aa: CASSTHRGMNTEAFF

v_call: TRBV18
j_call: TRBJ1-3
clone_size: once
d_call: TRBD1
cdr3_nt: TGTGCCAGCTCATCGCAGACAGGGCCGGCTGGAAACACCATATATTTT
cdr3_aa: CASSSQTGPAGNTIYF

v_call: TRBV29-1
j_call: TRBJ2-5
clone_size: once
d_call: .
cdr3_nt: TGCAGCGTTGAAACAAGAACAGGGAAGGGAGAGACCCAGTACTTC
cdr3_aa: CSVETRTGKGETQYF

v_call: TRBV7-2
j_call: TRBJ2-1
clone_size: .
d_call: TRBD1
cdr3_nt: TGTGCCAGCAGCTTCGGGACAGGGGACCCGCAGTTCTTC
cdr3_aa: CASSFGTGDPQFF

v_call: TRBV18
j_call: TRBJ2-1
clone_size: .
d_call: .
cdr3_nt: TGTGCCAGCTTGCCGACTGATTCGCGCGAGCAGTTCTTC
cdr3_aa: CASLPTDSREQFF

v_call: TRBV11-2
j_call: TRBJ1-3
clone_size: .
d_call: .
cdr3_nt: TGTGCCAGCAGCTTAGTTACAGGTCCAACCTCTGGAAACACCATATATTTT
cdr3_aa: CASSLVTGPTSGNTIYF

v_call: TRBV2
j_call: TRBJ2-1
clone_size: .
d_call: TRBD2
cdr3_nt: TGTGCCAGCAGTGACCGGACTAGCGGGAGAAAGTTCTTC
cdr3_aa: CASSDRTSGRKFF

v_call: TRBV24-1
j_call: TRBJ1-5
clone_size: .
d_call: TRBD1
cdr3_nt: TGTGCCACCTCAGGGGGCTGGGGTCAGCCCCAGCATTTT
cdr3_aa: CATSGGWGQPQHF

v_call: TRBV6-5
j_call: TRBJ1-2
clone_size: .
d_call: .
cdr3_nt: TGTGCCAGCGAAGCCGACAGTAACTATGGCTACACCTTC
cdr3_aa: CASEADSNYGYTF

v_call: TRBV13
j_call: TRBJ1-5
clone_size: once
d_call: .
cdr3_nt: TGTGCCAGCAGCTTAGGAGGGGCATTTCAGCCCCAGCATTTT
cdr3_aa: CASSLGGAFQPQHF

v_call: TRBV18
j_call: TRBJ1-4
clone_size: .
d_call: .
cdr3_nt: TGTGCCAGCTCACCCCCCTCGGGGGGGATAGGAGGCGAAAAACTGTTTTTT
cdr3_aa: CASSPPSGGIGGEKLFF

v_call: TRBV10-3
j_call: TRBJ2-5
clone_size: .
d_call: .
cdr3_nt: TGTGCCATCAGTGATGGGAGCCTCGGGGGTGGAGAGACCCAGTACTTC
cdr3_aa: CAISDGSLGGGETQYF

v_call: TRBV2
j_call: TRBJ2-1
clone_size: .
d_call: TRBD2
cdr3_nt: TGTGCCAGCAGAGAAATAGCGGGGGGGCCGTTTGGAGAGCAGTTCTTC
cdr3_aa: CASREIAGGPFGEQFF

v_call: TRBV6-5
j_call: TRBJ1-1
clone_size: .
d_call: TRBD1
cdr3_nt: TGTGCCAGCAGATGGGACAGGGTAAACACTGAAGCTTTCTTT
cdr3_aa: CASRWDRVNTEAFF

v_call: TRBV19
j_call: TRBJ2-5
clone_size: .
d_call: TRBD2
cdr3_nt: TGTGCCAGTAGTATAGATACGAGCGGGATCAACCAAGAGACCCAGTACTTC
cdr3_aa: CASSIDTSGINQETQYF

v_call: TRBV4-3
j_call: TRBJ2-3
clone_size: .
d_call: TRBD2
cdr3_nt: TGCGCCAGCAGCCCAAGAGAACTAGCGGGAGTCTACCCGGATACGCAGTATTTT
cdr3_aa: CASSPRELAGVYPDTQYF

v_call: TRBV18
j_call: TRBJ2-2
clone_size: .
d_call: TRBD1
cdr3_nt: TGTGCCAGCTCACCCCAGACAGGGGTGAACACCGGGGAGCTGTTTTTT
cdr3_aa: CASSPQTGVNTGELFF